Each of the 4 T cell receptor beta chains below was sequenced from the same sample in a study of T-cell reconstitution after alpha-beta-depleted transplantation in children. Unique molecular identifiers featured in how the TCRbeta library was prepared. Using its own MiXCR run on the PCR reads, TCRdb lists one record per CDR3 protein. The repertoire holds almost 250,000 distinct CDR3 sequences, with 20% to 30% as singletons. Sequencing was performed on PBMCs, taken before TCRalphabeta/CD19-depleted stem cell transplant. These receptor sequences come from a girl aged 2 to 10 with Fanconi anemia, due to receive a stem cell transplant.

This clonotype has a count of ten or more. This chain's CDR3 is CSASLLMNTEAFF. The CDR3 nucleotides are TGCAGTGCTAGTTTACTCATGAACACTGAAGCTTTCTTT. V gene TRBV20-1 combines with J gene TRBJ1-1; D remains ambiguous. CDR1 is DFQATT and CDR2 is SNEGSKA in the germline V gene (reference sequence). The length of the CDR3 is 13 residues. The V end lost 3 bases, the J end lost 0 bases, and 8 bases lay between the germline ends.

This clonotype was detected ten times or more. The chain is built from TRBV6-5 and TRBJ1-1, with TRBD1 identical over 7 bases. V dropped 0 bases and J dropped 4; count of bases not matched to a gene: 2. The CDR3 length is 14 residues. Germline V gene lookup returns CDR1 MNHEY and CDR2 SVGAGI. As DNA, the CDR3 is TGTGCCAGCAGTTACTCCGGGACAGCCACTGAAGCTTTCTTT. Protein: CASSYSGTATEAFF.

This clonotype was counted many times. This chain uses TRBV28 with TRBJ2-3; 8 bases map to TRBD1. V lost 3 bases, J lost 4 bases, and 3 bases stayed unmatched. The germline V gene encodes CDR1 MDHEN and CDR2 SYDVKM. The CDR3 sequence is 14 residues long. This chain's CDR3 is CASSLDREADTQYF. For the CDR3, the DNA is TGTGCCAGCAGTTTGGACAGGGAGGCAGATACGCAGTATTTT. Supplemented by reference TRBV28 and TRBJ2-3, the full variable domain reads DVKVTQSSRYLVKRTGEKVFLECVQDMDHENMFWYRQDPGLGLRLIYFSYDVKMKEKGDIPEGYSVSREKKERFSLILESASTNQTSMYLCASSLDREADTQYFGPGTRLTVL.

This clonotype showed up many times. This sequence joins TRBV12-3 or TRBV12-4 and TRBJ2-5; TRBD1 aligns across 10 bases. The CDR3 is made up of 14 amino acids. J lost 5 bases, V lost 1 base, and 1 base had no gene match. In DNA, the CDR3 is TGTGCCAGCAGTTTAGTGACAGGGGGCGAGACCCAGTACTTC. Protein sequence: CASSLVTGGETQYF.